This T cell receptor beta chain was sequenced during a study of Ad26.COV2.S vaccination and SARS-CoV-2 variants. Described treatment: 19 received Ad26.COV2.S at low or high dose, single or two shots; about 5 received placebo; per-sample allocation not given. On day 63 after the first injection, vaccine and placebo recipients gave samples. For this clone: What it recognizes is unknown.

The study's findings and limits: It was vaccine recipients, not placebo recipients, who had the higher spike-specific TCR breadth.

Germline CDR1 is MNHEY and CDR2 is SMNVEV (reference sequence). Trimming took 4 bases from V and 5 from J; bases not matched to a gene: 8. The CDR3 has 15 amino acids. This table comes from immunoSEQ multiplex PCR, and its TCRdb copy is limited to in-frame clones, with some not included. The sample has 350,000 to 450,000 clones; roughly 84% are singletons. The receptor was derived from a person between 18 and 65 years old who received the Ad26.COV2.S COVID-19 vaccine or a placebo. The starting material was peripheral blood, obtained in a trial of Ad26.COV2.S vaccine versus placebo. The V and J genes are TRBV27 and TRBJ2-1; 7 nucleotides align to TRBD2. CDR3 nucleotide sequence: TGTGCCAGCAGTTCCCGGGACTATACTCACAATGAGCAGTTCTTC. Its translation is CASSSRDYTHNEQFF.